The sequence of this T cell receptor (beta chain) was determined in a study of blood T cell repertoires in COVID-19. The germline V gene has CDR1 SNHLY and CDR2 FYNNEI. Trimming left V 3 bases short and J 7 bases short, with 7 bases between. The CDR3 contains 11 residues. Profiling relied on immunoSEQ multiplex PCR, and the TCRdb table lists in-frame clones only, not all of them. The sample contains approximately 250,000 clones, roughly 87% of which appear only once. The chain recombines TRBV2 with TRBJ2-7; D remains ambiguous. The clonotype originates from a woman in her 30s who had recovered from COVID-19. Sequenced sample: PBMCs or T cells enriched from blood (not recorded which). This CDR3 reads CASSESREQYF. The CDR3 DNA reads as TGTGCCAGCAGTGAGTCTCGGGAGCAGTACTTC.